This T cell receptor beta chain was sequenced for a study of shared clonotypes between healthy human individuals. Study-wide results and limits: Represented diversity, genetic and exposure-history alike, was limited by few donors. Sample collection involved blood only; tissue repertoires are likely different.

CDR1 is SGHVS and CDR2 is FQNEAQ in the germline V gene. Trimming removed 5 bases at V and 5 bases at J, with 18 bases between. This CDR3 is built from 15 residues. Of note for this clone: The antigen is undetermined.

Genomic DNA per cell subset filled all wells of several immunoSEQ plates. The repertoire was sequenced with immunoSEQ multiplex PCR; TCRdb's copy has only in-frame clones and lacks some. The table lists about 500,000 clones, roughly three quarters of them singletons, with approximately 12% in the top ten. Sequencing was performed on PBMCs. V gene TRBV7-8 combines with J gene TRBJ2-5; a weak D match, TRBD2 (6 bases). The TCR was taken from a woman between 35 and 50 years old in good health. Some clones in this sample may be carry-over from other donors' samples. For the CDR3, the DNA is TGTGCCAGCAGCCCCTGGGACTGGTCTGGGGAGACCCAGTACTTC. Translation gives CASSPWDWSGETQYF.